Detailed here is one T cell receptor beta chain. Its antigen is still unknown. The record has no base qualities; no much larger clone is one base away. Relative to germline, V is 5 bases shorter and J is 2 bases shorter, with 12 bases between their ends. CDR3 length: 14 amino acids, cysteine to phenylalanine. Left in the record is the CDR3 DNA by itself, 42 bases read in frame from the first base. As encoded in the germline V gene (reference sequence), CDR1 is SEHNR while CDR2 is FQNEAQ. Enrolling through a virtual design, the prospective study's participants ranged in age from roughly 18 to 95 years and lived across 20 to 25 United States geographic areas. In the prospective study, participants were assigned to cohorts based on the clinical history participants reported in a screening survey and a study questionnaire. Recovered participants in ImmuneRACE Cohort 3 were defined as having two consecutive negative NP/OP PCR tests, clearance from a healthcare professional, or resolution of symptoms. In the prospective study, mobile phlebotomists collected whole blood, serum and a nasopharyngeal or oropharyngeal swab from each participant. Participants in the prospective study had the option to provide additional blood draws and questionnaires over a 2-month period. Before DNA extraction, blood samples from the prospective study were shipped at room temperature or frozen.

TCRbeta CDR3 regions were amplified from genomic DNA by means of the immunoSEQ Assay, a bias-controlled multiplex PCR. The paper's processing steps were these. Nucleated cell counts per sample were estimated from amplification of reference gene primers within the assay. To quantify the absolute abundance of each unique TCRbeta CDR3 rearrangement, sequence reads were collapsed and filtered. Productive Simpson clonality was computed per sample as the square root of Simpson's diversity index over productive rearrangements. TCRdb obtained this table from immuneACCESS and retained in-frame rearrangements with V and J assigned. These tables miss some clones; where compared with another copy, unresolved V genes account for less than half of the shortfall, and the remainder is unexplained. V, J and clone size were drawn from that table, and D and trimming were deduced from the DNA. This sample is represented by 320,000 or so clones; 88% of them were singletons. The ten largest clones take up about 5% of the sample.

The data were taken from a study of blood T cell repertoires in COVID-19 (TCRdb year 2020). Some background on the complete study: Samples covering the acute and convalescent phases of COVID-19 were provided by collaborators in the United States, Italy and Spain. The prospective study material was composed of cDNA or gDNA derived from T cells, B-cell-depleted T cells, or PBMCs. Subjects who had been exposed to COVID-19, were actively infected with it, or had recovered from it provided the deeply sampled blood TCRbeta repertoires that made up the dataset. A freely available public database, intended as a resource for researchers studying the immune response to SARS-CoV-2, is where the repertoires were released. The samples were drawn from the first 160 participants of the ongoing ImmuneRACE study and from more than 1,000 subjects provided by 6 global collaborators. A de-identified subject ID, COVID-19 status, age in years and sex were almost always included in the sample metadata. Where HLA class I and class II types were available, the types were taken from metadata supplied by the sample provider, not from assay-based typing. Overall study results and their limits: Clinical and demographic metadata were provided uncurated, with the amount varying by source and participant.

The specimen sequenced was PBMCs or T cells enriched from blood (not recorded which). This TCR derives from a man aged 25-40 years who had recovered from COVID-19. Recombination joined TRBV7-9 with TRBJ2-5; perhaps TRBD2 is the D gene, with 5 bases matching. At the DNA level, the sequence is TGTGCCAGCAGCCCCACTAGGGATCAAGAGACCCAGTACTTC. Protein translation: CASSPTRDQETQYF.